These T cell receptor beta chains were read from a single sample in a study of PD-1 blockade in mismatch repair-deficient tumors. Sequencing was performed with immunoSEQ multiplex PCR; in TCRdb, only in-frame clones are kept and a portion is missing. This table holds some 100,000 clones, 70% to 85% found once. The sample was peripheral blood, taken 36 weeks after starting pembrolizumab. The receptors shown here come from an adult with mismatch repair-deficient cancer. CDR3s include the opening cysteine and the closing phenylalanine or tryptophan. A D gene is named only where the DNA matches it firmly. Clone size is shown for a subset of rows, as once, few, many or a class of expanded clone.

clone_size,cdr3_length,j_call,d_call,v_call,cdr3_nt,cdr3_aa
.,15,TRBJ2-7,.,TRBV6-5,TGTGCCAGCAGTTACCACCGGGAGCGCAGCTACGAGCAGTACTTC,CASSYHRERSYEQYF
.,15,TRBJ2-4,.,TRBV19,TGTGCCAGTAGTATCGCAGTCGGGGCCAAAAACATTCAGTACTTC,CASSIAVGAKNIQYF
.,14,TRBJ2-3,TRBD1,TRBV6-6,TGTGCCAGCAGTCCTGGGACAGGAAGGGATACGCAGTATTTT,CASSPGTGRDTQYF
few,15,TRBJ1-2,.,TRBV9,TGTGCCAGCAGCGTAGGCGAGGGGCGCATGTTGGGCTACACCTTC,CASSVGEGRMLGYTF
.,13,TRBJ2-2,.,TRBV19,TGTGCCAGTAGTATGGGGGTTTCCGGGGAGCTGTTTTTT,CASSMGVSGELFF
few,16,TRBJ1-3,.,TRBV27,TGTGCCAGCAGTCGGGTACCTACCCTCTCTGGAAACACCATATATTTT,CASSRVPTLSGNTIYF
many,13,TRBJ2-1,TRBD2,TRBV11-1,TGTGCCAGCAGCTTAGCGGGAGGGTACGAGCAGTTCTTC,CASSLAGGYEQFF
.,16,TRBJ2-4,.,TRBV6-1,TGTGCCATCAGTGAAACGGGCCCCGGTGATGCGAACATTCAGTACTTC,CAISETGPGDANIQYF
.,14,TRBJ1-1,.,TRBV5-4,TGTGCCAGCAGCTTGCCGGGGAGGAACACTGAAGCTTTCTTT,CASSLPGRNTEAFF
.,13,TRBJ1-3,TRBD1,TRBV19,TGTGCCAGTAGTACGACAGGGACGCACACCATATATTTT,CASSTTGTHTIYF
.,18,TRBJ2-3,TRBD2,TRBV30,TGTGCCTGGAGTGCCGGGACTAGCGGCCTCTATGGCACAGATACGCAGTATTTT,CAWSAGTSGLYGTDTQYF
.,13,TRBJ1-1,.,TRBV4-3,TGCGCCAGCAGCCAAGATCGGTGGACAGAAGCTTTCTTT,CASSQDRWTEAFF
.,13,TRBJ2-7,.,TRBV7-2,TGTGCCAGCAGCTTACAGGGAAGGTACGAGCAGTACTTC,CASSLQGRYEQYF
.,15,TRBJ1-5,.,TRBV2,TGTGCCAGCAGTGTTGGGCAGGGCGGTAATCAGCCCCAGCATTTT,CASSVGQGGNQPQHF
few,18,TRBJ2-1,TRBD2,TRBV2,TGTGCCAGCAGTCGACTAGCGGGAGGGTCTGGCCGTAACAATGAGCAGTTCTTC,CASSRLAGGSGRNNEQFF
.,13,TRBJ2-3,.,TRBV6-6,TGTGCCAGCAGTTACGAGAGGCGAGATACGCAGTATTTT,CASSYERRDTQYF
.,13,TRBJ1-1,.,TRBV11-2,TGTGCCAGCAGCTTGCAGGGTCTGACTGAAGCTTTCTTT,CASSLQGLTEAFF
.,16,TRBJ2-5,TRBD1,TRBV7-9,TGTGCCAGCAGTATACTGGGGACAGGGGCCCGGGAGACCCAGTACTTC,CASSILGTGARETQYF
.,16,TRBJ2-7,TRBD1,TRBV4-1,TGCGCCAGCAGCCAGGAGGGACAGGGTGTTCGATACGAGCAGTACTTC,CASSQEGQGVRYEQYF
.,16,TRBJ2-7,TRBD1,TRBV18,TGTGCCAGCTCACCACGGGGACAGGGGCTTTCCTACGAGCAGTACTTC,CASSPRGQGLSYEQYF
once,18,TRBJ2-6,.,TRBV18,TGTGCCAGCTCACCGGGTCCTGACCTTTCCTCTGGGGCCAACGTCCTGACTTTC,CASSPGPDLSSGANVLTF
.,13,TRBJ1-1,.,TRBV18,TGTGCCAGCTCGCCACAGGCGAACACTGAAGCTTTCTTT,CASSPQANTEAFF
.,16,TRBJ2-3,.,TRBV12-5,TGTGCTAGTGGTTTCGGTACAGGATGGGCCACAGATACGCAGTATTTT,CASGFGTGWATDTQYF
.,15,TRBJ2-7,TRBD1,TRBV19,TGTGCCAGTAGTGGAACAGGGGGTGAGTTCTACGAGCAGTACTTC,CASSGTGGEFYEQYF
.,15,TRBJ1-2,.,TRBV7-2,TGTGCCAGCAGCTTAATGGGAACAGCTAACTATGGCTACACCTTC,CASSLMGTANYGYTF
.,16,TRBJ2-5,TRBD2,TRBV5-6,TGTGCCAGCAGCTTCATTATGGTAGCGGGGCAAGAGACCCAGTACTTC,CASSFIMVAGQETQYF
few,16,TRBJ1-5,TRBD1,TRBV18,TGTGCCAGCTCACCACTAACGGGGACAGGCAATCAGCCCCAGCATTTT,CASSPLTGTGNQPQHF
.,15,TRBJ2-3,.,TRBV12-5,TGTGCTAGTGCCCCGGACCTGTTTTTGACAGATACGCAGTATTTT,CASAPDLFLTDTQYF
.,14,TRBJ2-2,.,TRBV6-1,TGTGCCAGCAGTAACGTTGGTAGCACCGGGGAGCTGTTTTTT,CASSNVGSTGELFF
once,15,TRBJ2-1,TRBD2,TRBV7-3,TGTGCCAGCAGCTTAGGCGGGAGTATAAACAATGAGCAGTTCTTC,CASSLGGSINNEQFF
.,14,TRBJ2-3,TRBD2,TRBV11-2,TGTGCCAGCAGCGGGACTAGCGGGGTCGATACGCAGTATTTT,CASSGTSGVDTQYF
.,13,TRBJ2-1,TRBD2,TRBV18,TGTGCCAGCTCAATTAGCGGGAGCTATGAGCAGTTCTTC,CASSISGSYEQFF
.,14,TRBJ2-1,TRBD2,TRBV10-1,TGCGCCAGCAGTGAAAAGTGGCGGGAGTGCGAGCAGTTCTTC,CASSEKWRECEQFF
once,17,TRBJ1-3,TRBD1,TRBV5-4,TGTGCCAGCAGCTCGACGTCAGGGGGCGCCTCTGGAAACACCATATATTTT,CASSSTSGGASGNTIYF
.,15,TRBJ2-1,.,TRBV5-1,TGCGCCAGCAGCTTGGGAGGGGAGGCCTACAATGAGCAGTTCTTC,CASSLGGEAYNEQFF
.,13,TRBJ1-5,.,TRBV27,TGTGCCAGCAGTTTAAGGGCGCAGTGGCCCCAGCATTTT,CASSLRAQWPQHF
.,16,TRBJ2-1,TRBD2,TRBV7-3,TGTGCCAGCAGCTTATACACTAGCGGGAACTACAATGAGCAGTTCTTC,CASSLYTSGNYNEQFF
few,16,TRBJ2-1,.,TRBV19,TGTGCCAGTAGTGTTGTAGCTCCAGGCGCCTACAATGAGCAGTTCTTC,CASSVVAPGAYNEQFF
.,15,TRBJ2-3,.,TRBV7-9,TGTGCCAGCAGCTCGATAGGGGGTCACACAGATACGCAGTATTTT,CASSSIGGHTDTQYF
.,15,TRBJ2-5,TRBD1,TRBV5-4,TGTGCCAGCAGCCCTAGGACAGGGAGCCAAGAGACCCAGTACTTC,CASSPRTGSQETQYF
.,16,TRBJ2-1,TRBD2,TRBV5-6,TGTGCCAGCAGCTTTACTAGCGGGAGTTCCTACAATGAGCAGTTCTTC,CASSFTSGSSYNEQFF
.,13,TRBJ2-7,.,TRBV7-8,TGTGCCAGCAGCTTAGCAAACACCTACGAGCAGTACTTC,CASSLANTYEQYF
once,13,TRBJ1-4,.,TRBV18,TGTGCCAGCTCACAAGACAGTGGTGAAAAACTGTTTTTT,CASSQDSGEKLFF
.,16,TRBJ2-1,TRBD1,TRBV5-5,TGTGCCAGCAGCTTTTGGAGGGGACAGGTCGACAATGAGCAGTTCTTC,CASSFWRGQVDNEQFF
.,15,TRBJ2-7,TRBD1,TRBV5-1,TGCGCCAGCAGCCCCAGCACCGGACAGGGAAGCGAGCAGTACTTC,CASSPSTGQGSEQYF
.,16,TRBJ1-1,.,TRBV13,TGTGCCAGCAGCAGGCGGAGACAGGTGTTGAGCACTGAAGCTTTCTTT,CASSRRRQVLSTEAFF
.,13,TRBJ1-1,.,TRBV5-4,TGTGCCAGCAGCATCGAGATGAACACTGAAGCTTTCTTT,CASSIEMNTEAFF
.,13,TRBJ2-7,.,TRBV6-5,TGTGCCAGCAGTGGGTGGACAGAGTACGAGCAGTACTTC,CASSGWTEYEQYF
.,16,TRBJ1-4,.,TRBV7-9,TGTGCCAGCAGCGCCACAACCGGGACTCCCAATGAAAAACTGTTTTTT,CASSATTGTPNEKLFF
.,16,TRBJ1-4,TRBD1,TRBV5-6,TGTGCCAGCAGCTTCGGACAGGGAGGGTTTGGTGAAAAACTGTTTTTT,CASSFGQGGFGEKLFF
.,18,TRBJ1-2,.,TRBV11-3,TGTGCCAGCAGCTTAAACGGTTACCTTACAGCCCCTACCTATGGCTACACCTTC,CASSLNGYLTAPTYGYTF
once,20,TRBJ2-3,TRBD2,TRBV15,TGTGCCACCAGCAGACAAGGACTAGCGGGAGTTTTGGGAGATGGGGATACGCAGTATTTT,CATSRQGLAGVLGDGDTQYF
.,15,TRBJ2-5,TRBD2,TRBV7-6,TGTGCCAGCAGCACCTCGGCGGGGGTGGGGGAGACCCAGTACTTC,CASSTSAGVGETQYF
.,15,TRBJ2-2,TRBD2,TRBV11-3,TGTGCCAGCAGCCCGGGACTAGGGGAAGGAGGGGAGCTGTTTTTT,CASSPGLGEGGELFF
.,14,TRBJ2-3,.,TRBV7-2,TGTGCCAGCAGCTTGGACGGTAGCACAGATACGCAGTATTTT,CASSLDGSTDTQYF
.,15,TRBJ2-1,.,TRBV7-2,TGTGCCAGCAGCTCCTTACCTGGGTCCTACAATGAGCAGTTCTTC,CASSSLPGSYNEQFF
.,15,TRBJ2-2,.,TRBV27,TGTGCCACCCGACGATGGGGCATCAACACCGGGGAGCTGTTTTTT,CATRRWGINTGELFF
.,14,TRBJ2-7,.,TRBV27,TGTGCCAGCAGTTTATCGAACGGGTTTCGCGAGCAGTACTTC,CASSLSNGFREQYF
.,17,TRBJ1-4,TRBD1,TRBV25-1,TGTGCCAGCAGTGAATTTTTTTTTGGGACAGGAGATGAAAAACTGTTTTTT,CASSEFFFGTGDEKLFF
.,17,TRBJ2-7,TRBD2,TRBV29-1,TGCAGCGTGGCGACTAGCGGGAAACACCCTCCGCCCTACGAGCAGTACTTC,CSVATSGKHPPPYEQYF